The rows below give T cell receptor beta chains drawn from one sample of a study of CD8 T cells in Susac syndrome. TCRdb reanalysed the immunoSEQ multiplex PCR reads using MiXCR and keeps one entry per CDR3 protein. Seen here are hundreds of thousands of distinct CDR3 sequences, more than 80% observed once, and the top ten hold about 0.1%. The sample consisted of CD8+ T cells from PBMCs. These receptors all stem from a human donor with multiple sclerosis. CDR3s leave out the opening cysteine and the closing phenylalanine or tryptophan. Some rows have no size entry. The others give once, few or many, or a class for an expanded clone.

j_call clone_size v_call cdr3_aa
TRBJ1-5 once TRBV6-6 ASRGQGGYDQPQH
TRBJ1-6 - TRBV16 ASNLKQGSNSPLH
TRBJ2-7 - TRBV19 ASCGDGEYEQY
TRBJ2-7 - TRBV7-6 ASSLVEAGAYEQY
TRBJ2-1 - TRBV6-5 ASKDSSYNEQF
TRBJ2-7 - TRBV9 ASQGGQANEQY
TRBJ2-1 once TRBV20-1 SARLRDSYNEQF
TRBJ2-1 once TRBV4-1 ASSQTAGEGNEQF
TRBJ1-1 few TRBV30 AWSVDSNTEAF
TRBJ2-3 - TRBV5-1 ASSLLDSLTDTQY
TRBJ1-3 once TRBV29-1 SVYGTDSGNTIY
TRBJ2-1 - TRBV28 ASLPGTKTNEQF
TRBJ2-7 - TRBV20-1 SARVPGQHVLYEQY
TRBJ2-7 - TRBV27 ASSLDWGEPYEQY
TRBJ1-5 - TRBV6-5 ASSEGGYQPQH
TRBJ2-2 - TRBV18 ASSLHRDRVDGELF
TRBJ1-5 - TRBV7-9 ASRRTPGSHQPQH
TRBJ1-1 - TRBV6-5 ASWEGTEAF